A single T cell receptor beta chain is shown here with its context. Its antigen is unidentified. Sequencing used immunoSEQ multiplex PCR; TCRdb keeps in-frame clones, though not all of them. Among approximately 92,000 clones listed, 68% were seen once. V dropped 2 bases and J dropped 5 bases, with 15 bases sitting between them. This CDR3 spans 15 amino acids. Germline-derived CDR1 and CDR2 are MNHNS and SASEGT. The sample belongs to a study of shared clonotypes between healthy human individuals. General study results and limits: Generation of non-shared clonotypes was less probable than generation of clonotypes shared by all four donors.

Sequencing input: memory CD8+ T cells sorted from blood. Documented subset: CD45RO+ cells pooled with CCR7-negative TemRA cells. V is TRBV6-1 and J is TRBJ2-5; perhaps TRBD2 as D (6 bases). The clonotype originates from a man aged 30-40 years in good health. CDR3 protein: CASSESWRGWETQYF. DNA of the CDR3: TGTGCCAGCAGTGAAAGTTGGAGGGGTTGGGAGACCCAGTACTTC.